A single sample is the source of the 19 T cell receptor beta chains below, sequenced in a study of Tregs in tolerant kidney transplant recipients. Clones were sequenced by immunoSEQ multiplex PCR, and TCRdb holds only the in-frame ones, with some missing. The sample gives 80,000 to 90,000 clones, approximately 90% of which show up once; about 4.9% is in the top ten. The source material was CD8+ T cells from blood. The receptors here all came from a human donor in good health.

The chain recombines TRBV6-5 with TRBJ2-3; D possibly matches TRBD1 or TRBD2 (5 bases each). Germline V gene sequence: CDR1 MNHEY, CDR2 SVGAGI. Deletions cut 2 bases from V and 4 bases from J, with 10 bases between. This CDR3 has 14 residues. The CDR3 region is CASSYVGGSDTQYF. The CDR3 DNA sequence: TGTGCCAGCAGTTACGTTGGGGGTTCAGATACGCAGTATTTT.

The rearrangement joins TRBV11-3 to TRBJ2-3; TRBD2 agrees at 12 bases. The germline gives CDR1 SGHNT, CDR2 YENEEA. The length of the CDR3 is 15 residues. J was trimmed by 6 bases and V by 5 bases; bases with no gene match: 6. CDR3 loop: CASSNGLAGWDTQYF. The CDR3 coding sequence is TGTGCCAGCAGCAACGGACTAGCGGGGTGGGATACGCAGTATTTT.

The V and J genes are TRBV4-2 and TRBJ2-1; D perhaps matches TRBD2 (5 bases). Germline V CDR1 and CDR2: LGHNA, YNFKEQ. V shed 3 bases and J shed 12 bases, with 15 bases lying between them. This CDR3 is 13 amino acids long. For the CDR3, the DNA is TGTGCCAGCAGCCAGACCCCCGGTCTAGCGCAGTTCTTC. Its protein is CASSQTPGLAQFF.

The V and J genes are TRBV21-1 and TRBJ2-5; TRBD2, the table's D call, lacks a check against the DNA. TRBV21-1 is a recognized pseudogene. The CDR3 contains 17 residues. The CDR3 DNA reads as TGTGCCAGCAGCAAACCGGGACTAGCGGGAGTTGGAGAGACCCAGTACTTC. It is translated as CASSKPGLAGVGETQYF.

V and J are TRBV9 and TRBJ2-7, with a weak D call TRBD1 (6 bases). This CDR3 has 15 residues. V dropped 0 bases and J dropped 3 bases, with 13 bases sitting between them. CDR1 is SGDLS, CDR2 YYNGEE, per germline. The CDR3 reads CASSVDTGFNYEQYF. CDR3 in DNA: TGTGCCAGCAGCGTAGATACAGGGTTCAACTACGAGCAGTACTTC.

This clone appeared a single time. This chain links TRBV18 with TRBJ2-5; D may be TRBD2 (6 bases). V lost 3 bases and J lost 0, with 14 bases in between. CDR3 size: 16 residues. CDR1 and CDR2 (germline): KGHSH, LQKENI. CDR3: CASSPEASAYQETQYF. CDR3 bases: TGTGCCAGCTCACCTGAGGCTAGCGCGTACCAAGAGACCCAGTACTTC.

This chain connects TRBV4-1 to TRBJ1-4, with D possibly TRBD1 on 5 matching bases. The CDR3 has 15 residues. The ends were cut back, 4 bases at V and 3 bases at J, with 12 bases in the middle. CDR1 and CDR2 (germline): MGHRA, YSYEKL. The CDR3 region has the DNA TGCGCCAGCAGCCGAACAGGAGGTTCTAATGAAAAACTGTTTTTT. Its translation is CASSRTGGSNEKLFF.

The gene calls are TRBV20-1 and TRBJ2-7; D unclear. The CDR3 sequence is 10 residues long. CDR1 is DFQATT and CDR2 is SNEGSKA in the germline V gene (reference sequence). V was pared by 7 bases and J by 0 bases, with 4 bases between. The CDR3 spells CSVRSYEQYF. The CDR3 DNA follows: TGCAGTGTTCGCTCCTACGAGCAGTACTTC.

The chain carries TRBV10-3 and TRBJ2-7; the match to TRBD2 covers 8 bases. The CDR3 sequence is 15 residues long. The V and J ends lost 8 bases and 4 bases, in that order; junction bases with no gene match: 13. The germline CDR1 and CDR2 sequences are ENHRY and SYGVKD. The CDR3 loop reads CAIAGGAGGSYEQYF. The CDR3 coding sequence is TGTGCCATCGCCGGTGGGGCGGGAGGTTCTTACGAGCAGTACTTC.

Only a few counts were recorded for this clone. The chain uses TRBV7-9 and TRBJ2-1, with TRBD2 as a possible D gene (7 bases). V shed 1 base and J shed 5 bases, with 18 bases lying between them. This CDR3 comprises 17 residues. The V gene's germline CDR1 is SEHNR and CDR2 FQNEAQ (reference sequence). CDR3: CASSLEVGGPKNNEQFF. The CDR3 region has the DNA TGTGCCAGCAGCTTAGAGGTCGGGGGGCCGAAAAACAATGAGCAGTTCTTC.

This chain uses TRBV6-5 with TRBJ2-7, with D possibly being TRBD2 (6 bases). This CDR3 is built from 14 residues. V was trimmed by 6 bases and J by 4 bases, leaving 16 bases between them. Germline V gene sequence: CDR1 MNHEY, CDR2 SVGAGI. CDR3 sequence reads: CASSASSGLYEQYF. The CDR3 DNA reads TGTGCCAGCAGCGCCTCAAGCGGGCTTTACGAGCAGTACTTC.

This chain uses TRBV30 with TRBJ1-1, with 7 bases fitting TRBD1. The CDR3 runs to 13 residues. J gave up 6 bases and V 5 bases, and 9 bases lay outside the gene matches. Germline V CDR1 and CDR2: GTSNPN, SVGIG (reference sequence). CDR3 residues: CAWDTGAGSEAFF. The CDR3 bases are TGTGCCTGGGATACAGGGGCTGGGTCTGAAGCTTTCTTT.

The table lists this clone with a count of one. The V call is TRBV11-3, the J call TRBJ1-3; D may be TRBD1 (5 bases). V lost 10 bases to trimming and J lost 0 bases, with 13 bases between them. CDR1 and CDR2 from the germline V gene are SGHNT and YENEEA. This CDR3 contains 14 residues. DNA for the CDR3: TGTGCCACCTCGGGGGGGAACTCTGGAAACACCATATATTTT. Amino acids: CATSGGNSGNTIYF. Together with reference TRBV11-3 and TRBJ1-3, the CDR3 gives the full variable domain: EAGVVQSPRYKIIEKKQPVAFWCNPISGHNTLYWYLQNLGQGPELLIRYENEEAVDDSQLPKDRFSAERLKGVDSTLKIQPAELGDSAVYLCATSGGNSGNTIYFGEGSWLTVV.

This chain links TRBV5-5 with TRBJ1-4; the match to TRBD1 covers 7 bases. With 0 bases clipped from V and 5 bases from J, the junction kept 10 bases outside the gene matches. Germline V gene lookup returns CDR1 SGHKS and CDR2 YYEKEE (reference sequence). The CDR3 spans 17 residues. The CDR3 DNA sequence: TGTGCCAGCAGCTTGGAGGGGGCTCAGGCACCAAATGAAAAACTGTTTTTT. Translating gives CASSLEGAQAPNEKLFF.

This clone has just a few counts. V is TRBV4-1 and J is TRBJ1-1; 10 bases are shared with TRBD1. Germline CDR1 MGHRA, CDR2 YSYEKL. V lost 4 bases to trimming and J lost 2 bases; unmatched junction nucleotides: 4. The CDR3 sequence is 15 residues long. The CDR3, as DNA: TGCGCCAGCAGCCGAGGACAGGGGGTTAACACTGAAGCTTTCTTT. Translated, it gives CASSRGQGVNTEAFF.

The V gene is TRBV5-1, the J gene TRBJ2-1; D may be TRBD1 (5 bases). V was pared by 3 bases and J by 5 bases, with 27 bases between. The CDR3 extends over 19 amino acids. CDR1 and CDR2 (germline): SGHRS, YFSETQ. For the CDR3, the DNA is TGCGCCAGCAGCTACCGCTCTTGGGTAGGGGCCCCCCTGGACAATGAGCAGTTCTTC. Translating it yields CASSYRSWVGAPLDNEQFF.

The gene calls are TRBV29-1 and TRBJ2-7; 15 nucleotides align to TRBD2. Germline V gene sequence: CDR1 SQVTM, CDR2 ANQGSEA. V trimming: 7 bases; J trimming: 6 bases; junction bases outside the gene matches: 4. CDR3 size: 13 residues. The CDR3 protein is CSAGLAGGGEQYF. The CDR3 DNA sequence: TGCAGCGCCGGACTAGCGGGAGGGGGCGAGCAGTACTTC.

The chain carries TRBV5-4 and TRBJ1-5; no definite D call. This CDR3 is 17 amino acids long. V was clipped by 4 bases and J by 2 bases, with 19 bases between them. In germline, CDR1 is SGHNT, CDR2 YYREEE (reference sequence). CDR3 DNA sequence: TGTGCCAGCAGCAAATGGGCGGCAGAGGATGGCAATCAGCCCCAGCATTTT. Translating gives CASSKWAAEDGNQPQHF.

This clone has only a few counts. The V gene is TRBV5-4, the J gene TRBJ2-5; a possible D gene is TRBD2 (6 bases). Trimming left V 0 bases short and J 4 bases short, with 7 bases between. The CDR3 length is 13 residues. In germline, CDR1 is SGHNT, CDR2 YYREEE (reference sequence). The CDR3 DNA is TGTGCCAGCAGCTTGGCCGGGGGAGAGACCCAGTACTTC. As protein: CASSLAGGETQYF.